The clone carrying this TCR beta chain was recorded at least ten times. Trimming removed 4 bases at V and 2 bases at J, with 13 bases between. This CDR3 spans 15 amino acids. The V gene's germline CDR1 is SGDLS and CDR2 YYNGEE. The data were obtained in a study of CD8 T cells in ankylosing spondylitis. TCRdb reprocessed the 5' RACE reads with MiXCR, giving one entry per CDR3 protein. The sample lists about 30,000 distinct CDR3 sequences; around 5% were seen once. Sequencing was done on a sample of blood, either unsorted or a sorted T cell fraction (not recorded which). The receptor comes from a female donor with ankylosing spondylitis or in good health (not recorded which). This sequence joins TRBV9 and TRBJ1-3; D might be TRBD1 (5 bases). The CDR3 sequence: CASSPTVGAGNTIYF. In DNA form, the CDR3 reads TGTGCCAGCAGCCCGACTGTGGGGGCTGGAAACACCATATATTTT. The whole variable domain, remainder taken from reference TRBV9 and TRBJ1-3, is DSGVTQTPKHLITATGQRVTLRCSPRSGDLSVYWYQQSLDQGLQFLIQYYNGEERAKGNILERFSAQQFPDLHSELNLSSLELGDSALYFCASSPTVGAGNTIYFGEGSWLTVV.